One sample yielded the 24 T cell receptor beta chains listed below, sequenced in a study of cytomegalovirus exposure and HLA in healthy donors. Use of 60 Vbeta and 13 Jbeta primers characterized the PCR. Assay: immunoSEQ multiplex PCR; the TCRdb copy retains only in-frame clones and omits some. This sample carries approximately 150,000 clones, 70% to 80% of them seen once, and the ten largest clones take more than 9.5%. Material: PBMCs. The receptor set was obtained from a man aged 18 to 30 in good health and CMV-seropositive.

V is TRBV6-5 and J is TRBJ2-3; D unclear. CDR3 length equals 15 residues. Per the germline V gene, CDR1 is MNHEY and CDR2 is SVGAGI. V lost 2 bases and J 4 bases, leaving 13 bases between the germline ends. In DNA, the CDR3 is TGTGCCAGCAGTTACGATCGGTTGAAAGCAGATACGCAGTATTTT. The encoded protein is CASSYDRLKADTQYF.

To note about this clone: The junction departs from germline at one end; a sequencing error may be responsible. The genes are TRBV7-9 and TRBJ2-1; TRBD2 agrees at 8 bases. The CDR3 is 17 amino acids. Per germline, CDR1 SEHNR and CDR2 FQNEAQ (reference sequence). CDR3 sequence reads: CSSRRSGGQSSYNEQFF. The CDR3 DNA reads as TGTTCCAGCAGGCGAAGCGGGGGTCAAAGCTCCTACAATGAGCAGTTCTTC.

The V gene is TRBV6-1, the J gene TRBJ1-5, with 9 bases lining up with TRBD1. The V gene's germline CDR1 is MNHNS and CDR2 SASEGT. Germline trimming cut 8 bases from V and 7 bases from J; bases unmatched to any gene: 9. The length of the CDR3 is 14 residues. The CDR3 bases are TGTGCCAGCTTGGGACAGGGCGGACTCCAGCCCCAGCATTTT. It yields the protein CASLGQGGLQPQHF.

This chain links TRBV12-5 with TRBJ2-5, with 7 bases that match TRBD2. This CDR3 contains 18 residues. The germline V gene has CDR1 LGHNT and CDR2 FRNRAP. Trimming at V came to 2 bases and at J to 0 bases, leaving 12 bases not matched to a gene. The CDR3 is CASGLNSAGLADQETQYF. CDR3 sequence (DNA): TGTGCTAGTGGTTTGAATTCGGCCGGGCTAGCGGACCAAGAGACCCAGTACTTC.

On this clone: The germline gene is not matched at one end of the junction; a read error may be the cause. The CDR3 here is CSVEGGMNTEAFF. The CDR3 nucleotides are TGCAGCGTGGAAGGGGGCATGAACACTGAAGCTTTCTTT. This sequence joins TRBV29-1 and TRBJ1-1; 7 bases match TRBD1. The CDR3 length is 13 residues. Germline CDR1 reads SQVTM; CDR2 reads ANQGSEA. Based on the CDR3 plus reference TRBV29-1 and TRBJ1-1, the full variable domain is SAVISQKPSRDICQRGTSLTIQCQVDSQVTMMFWYRQQPGQSLTLIATANQGSEATYESGFVIDKFPISRPNLTFSTLTVSNMSPEDSSIYLCSVEGGMNTEAFFGQGTRLTVV.

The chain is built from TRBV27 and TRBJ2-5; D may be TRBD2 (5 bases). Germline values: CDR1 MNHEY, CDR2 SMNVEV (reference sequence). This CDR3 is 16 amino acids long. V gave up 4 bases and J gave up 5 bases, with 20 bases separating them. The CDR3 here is CASSSSRLPGGETQYF. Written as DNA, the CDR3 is TGTGCCAGCAGTTCCAGTAGGCTGCCCGGCGGGGAGACCCAGTACTTC.

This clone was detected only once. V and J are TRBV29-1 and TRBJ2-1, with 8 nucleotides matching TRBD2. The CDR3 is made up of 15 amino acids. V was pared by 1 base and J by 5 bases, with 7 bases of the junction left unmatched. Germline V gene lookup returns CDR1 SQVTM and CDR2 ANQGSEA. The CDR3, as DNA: TGCAGCGTTGAAGTGGGAGCGGGGGTAAACAATGAGCAGTTCTTC. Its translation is CSVEVGAGVNNEQFF.

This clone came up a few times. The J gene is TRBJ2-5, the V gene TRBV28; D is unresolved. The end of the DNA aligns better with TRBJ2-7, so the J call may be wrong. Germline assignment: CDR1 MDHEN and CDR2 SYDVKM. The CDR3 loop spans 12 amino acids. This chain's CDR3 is CASGVSGLEQYF. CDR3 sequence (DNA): TGTGCCAGCGGTGTGTCAGGCCTCGAGCAGTACTTC.

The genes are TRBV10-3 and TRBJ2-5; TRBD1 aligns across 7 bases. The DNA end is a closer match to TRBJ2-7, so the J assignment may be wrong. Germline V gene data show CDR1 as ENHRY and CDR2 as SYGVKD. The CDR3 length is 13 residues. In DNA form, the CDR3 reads TGTGCCATCAGTGAGGGACAGGCCTACGAGCAGTACTTC. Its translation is CAISEGQAYEQYF.

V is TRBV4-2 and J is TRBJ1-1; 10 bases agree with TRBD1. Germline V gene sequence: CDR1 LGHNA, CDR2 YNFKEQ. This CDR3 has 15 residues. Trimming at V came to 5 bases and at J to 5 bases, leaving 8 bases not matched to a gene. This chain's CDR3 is CASSWTGGFGTEAFF. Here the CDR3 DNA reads TGTGCCAGCAGCTGGACAGGGGGATTTGGGACTGAAGCTTTCTTT.

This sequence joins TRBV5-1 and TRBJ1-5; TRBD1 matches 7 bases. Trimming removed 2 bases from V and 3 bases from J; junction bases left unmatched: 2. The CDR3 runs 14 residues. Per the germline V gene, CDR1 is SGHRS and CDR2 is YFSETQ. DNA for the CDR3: TGCGCCAGCAGCTTTGGGACAGCCAATCAGCCCCAGCATTTT. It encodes CASSFGTANQPQHF.

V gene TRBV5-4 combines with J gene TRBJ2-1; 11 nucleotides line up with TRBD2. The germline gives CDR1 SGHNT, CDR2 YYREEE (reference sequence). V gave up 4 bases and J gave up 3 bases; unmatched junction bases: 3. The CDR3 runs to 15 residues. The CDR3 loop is CASSHSGGGYNEQFF. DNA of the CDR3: TGTGCCAGCAGCCATAGCGGGGGGGGCTACAATGAGCAGTTCTTC.

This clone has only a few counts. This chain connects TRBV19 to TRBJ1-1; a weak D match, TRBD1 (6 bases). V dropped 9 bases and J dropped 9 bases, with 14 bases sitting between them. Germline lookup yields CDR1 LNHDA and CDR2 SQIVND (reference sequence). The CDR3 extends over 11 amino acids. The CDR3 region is CASIQGSKAFF. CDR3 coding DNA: TGTGCCAGCATACAGGGCTCTAAAGCTTTCTTT.

The CDR3: CASSQALQGRYGYTF. In DNA form, the CDR3 reads TGTGCCAGCAGCCAAGCCCTACAGGGGCGTTATGGCTACACCTTC. This chain connects TRBV4-2 to TRBJ1-2, with 7 bases aligning to TRBD1. The germline V gene encodes CDR1 LGHNA and CDR2 YNFKEQ. V lost 1 base, J lost 5 bases, and 7 bases stayed unmatched. There are 15 residues in the CDR3.

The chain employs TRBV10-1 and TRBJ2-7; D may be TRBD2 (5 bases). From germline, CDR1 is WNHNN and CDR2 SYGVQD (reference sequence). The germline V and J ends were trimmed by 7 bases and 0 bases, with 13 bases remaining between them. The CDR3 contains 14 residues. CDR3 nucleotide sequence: TGCGCCAGCAAAGAAGAGGGTCGCTCCTACGAGCAGTACTTC. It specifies CASKEEGRSYEQYF.

CDR3 residues: CASSLGLRYEQYF. The CDR3, as DNA: TGTGCCAGCAGCTTAGGACTTCGCTACGAGCAGTACTTC. The chain uses TRBV11-2 and TRBJ2-7; no reliable D call. The V gene's germline CDR1 is SGHAT and CDR2 FQNNGV. V was cut by 1 base and J by 3 bases, with 7 bases left in between. This CDR3 has 13 amino acids.

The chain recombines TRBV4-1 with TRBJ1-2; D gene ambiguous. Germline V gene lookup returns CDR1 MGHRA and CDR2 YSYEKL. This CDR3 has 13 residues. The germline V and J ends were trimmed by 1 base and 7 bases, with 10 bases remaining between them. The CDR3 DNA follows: TGCGCCAGCAGCCAAGGCGTGATTGGTGGCTACACCTTC. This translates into CASSQGVIGGYTF.

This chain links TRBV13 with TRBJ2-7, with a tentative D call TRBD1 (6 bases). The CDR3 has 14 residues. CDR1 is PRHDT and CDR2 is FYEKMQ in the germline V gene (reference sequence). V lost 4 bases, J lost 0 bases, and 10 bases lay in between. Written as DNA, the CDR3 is TGTGCCAGCAGCTCAGACAGGAGCTCCTACGAGCAGTACTTC. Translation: CASSSDRSSYEQYF.

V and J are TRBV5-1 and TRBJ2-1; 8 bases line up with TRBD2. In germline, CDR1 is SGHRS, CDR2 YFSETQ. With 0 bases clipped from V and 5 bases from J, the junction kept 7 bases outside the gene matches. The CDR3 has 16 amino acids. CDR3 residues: CASSLGLSGGHNEQFF. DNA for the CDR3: TGCGCCAGCAGCTTGGGTTTGTCGGGGGGGCACAATGAGCAGTTCTTC.

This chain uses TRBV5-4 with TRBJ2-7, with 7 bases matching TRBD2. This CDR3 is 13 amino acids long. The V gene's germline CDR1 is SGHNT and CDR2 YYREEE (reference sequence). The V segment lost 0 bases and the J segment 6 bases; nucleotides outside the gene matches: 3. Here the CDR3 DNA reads TGTGCCAGCAGCTTGGGACTAGCCCCCGAGCAGTACTTC. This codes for CASSLGLAPEQYF.

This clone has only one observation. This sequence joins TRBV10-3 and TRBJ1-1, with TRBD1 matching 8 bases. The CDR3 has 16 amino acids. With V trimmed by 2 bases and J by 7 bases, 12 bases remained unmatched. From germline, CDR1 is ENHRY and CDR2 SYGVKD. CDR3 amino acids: CAISEEGTGTGREAFF. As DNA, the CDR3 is TGTGCCATCAGTGAGGAGGGAACCGGGACAGGACGTGAAGCTTTCTTT.

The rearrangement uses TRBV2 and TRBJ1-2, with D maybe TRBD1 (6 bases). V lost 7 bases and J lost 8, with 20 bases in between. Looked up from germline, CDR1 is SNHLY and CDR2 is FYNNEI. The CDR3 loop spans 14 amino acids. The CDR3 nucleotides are TGTGCCAGCAAGAGCCTTTTAACAGGGTTCGGCTACACCTTC. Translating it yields CASKSLLTGFGYTF.

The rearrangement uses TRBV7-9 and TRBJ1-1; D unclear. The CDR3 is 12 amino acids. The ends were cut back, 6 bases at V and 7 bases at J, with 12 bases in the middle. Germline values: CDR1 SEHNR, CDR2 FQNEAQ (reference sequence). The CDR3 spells CASSWSGDEAFF. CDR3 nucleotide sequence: TGTGCCAGCAGTTGGTCGGGAGATGAAGCTTTCTTT.

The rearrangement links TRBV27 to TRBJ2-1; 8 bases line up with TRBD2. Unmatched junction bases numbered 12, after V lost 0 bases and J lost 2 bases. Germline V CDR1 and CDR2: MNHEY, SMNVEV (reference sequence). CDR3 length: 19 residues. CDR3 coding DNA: TGTGCCAGCAGTTTATCGAACACGAGGCGGGAGGTGCCCTACAATGAGCAGTTCTTC. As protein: CASSLSNTRREVPYNEQFF.